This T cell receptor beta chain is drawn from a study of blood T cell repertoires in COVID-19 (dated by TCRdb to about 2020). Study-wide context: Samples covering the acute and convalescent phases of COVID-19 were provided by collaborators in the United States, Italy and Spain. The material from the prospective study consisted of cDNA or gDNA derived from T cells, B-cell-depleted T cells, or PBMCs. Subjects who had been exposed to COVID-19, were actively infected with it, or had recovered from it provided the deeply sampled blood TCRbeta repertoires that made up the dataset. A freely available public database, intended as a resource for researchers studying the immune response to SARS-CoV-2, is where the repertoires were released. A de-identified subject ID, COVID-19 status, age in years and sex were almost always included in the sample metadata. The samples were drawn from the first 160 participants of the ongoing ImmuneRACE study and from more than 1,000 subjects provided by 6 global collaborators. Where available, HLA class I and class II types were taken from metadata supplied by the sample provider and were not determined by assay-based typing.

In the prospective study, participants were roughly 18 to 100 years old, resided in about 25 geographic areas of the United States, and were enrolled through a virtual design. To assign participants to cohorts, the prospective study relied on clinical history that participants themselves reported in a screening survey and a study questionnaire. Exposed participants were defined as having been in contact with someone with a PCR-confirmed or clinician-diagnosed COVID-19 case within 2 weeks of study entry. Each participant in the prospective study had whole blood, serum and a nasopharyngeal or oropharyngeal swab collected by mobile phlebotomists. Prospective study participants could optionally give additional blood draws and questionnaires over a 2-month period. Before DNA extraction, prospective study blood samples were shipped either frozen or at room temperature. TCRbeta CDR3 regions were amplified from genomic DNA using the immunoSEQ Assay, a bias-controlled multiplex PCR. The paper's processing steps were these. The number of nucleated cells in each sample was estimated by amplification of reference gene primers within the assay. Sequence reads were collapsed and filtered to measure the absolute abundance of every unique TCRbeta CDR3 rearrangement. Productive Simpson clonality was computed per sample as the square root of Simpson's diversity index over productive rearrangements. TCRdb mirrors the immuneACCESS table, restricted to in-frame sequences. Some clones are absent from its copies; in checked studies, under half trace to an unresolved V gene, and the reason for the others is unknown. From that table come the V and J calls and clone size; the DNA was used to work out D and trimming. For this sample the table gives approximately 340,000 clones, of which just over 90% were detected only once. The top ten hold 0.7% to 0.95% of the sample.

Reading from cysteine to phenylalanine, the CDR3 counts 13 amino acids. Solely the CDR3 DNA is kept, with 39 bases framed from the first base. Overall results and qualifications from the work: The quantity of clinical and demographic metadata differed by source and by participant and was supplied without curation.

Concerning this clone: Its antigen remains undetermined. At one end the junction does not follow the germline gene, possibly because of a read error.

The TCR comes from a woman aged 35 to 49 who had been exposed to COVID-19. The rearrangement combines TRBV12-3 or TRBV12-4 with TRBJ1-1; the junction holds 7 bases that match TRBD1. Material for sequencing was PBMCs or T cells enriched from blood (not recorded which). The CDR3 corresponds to CAGRPGTVPEAFF. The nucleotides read TGTGCCGGCAGACCCGGGACAGTTCCTGAAGCTTTCTTT.